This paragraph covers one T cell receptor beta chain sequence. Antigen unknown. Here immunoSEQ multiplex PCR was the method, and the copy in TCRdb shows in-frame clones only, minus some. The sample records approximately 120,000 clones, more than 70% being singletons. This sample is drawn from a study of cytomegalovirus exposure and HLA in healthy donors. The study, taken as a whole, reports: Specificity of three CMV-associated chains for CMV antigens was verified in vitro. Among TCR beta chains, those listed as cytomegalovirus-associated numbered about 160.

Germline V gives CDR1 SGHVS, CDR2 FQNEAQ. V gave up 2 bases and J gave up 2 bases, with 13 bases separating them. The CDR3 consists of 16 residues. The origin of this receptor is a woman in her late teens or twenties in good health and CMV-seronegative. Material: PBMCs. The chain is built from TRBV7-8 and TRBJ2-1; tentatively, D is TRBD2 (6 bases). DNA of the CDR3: TGTGCCAGCAGCTTAAATAGGCGCGGGACCTACAATGAGCAGTTCTTC. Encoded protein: CASSLNRRGTYNEQFF.